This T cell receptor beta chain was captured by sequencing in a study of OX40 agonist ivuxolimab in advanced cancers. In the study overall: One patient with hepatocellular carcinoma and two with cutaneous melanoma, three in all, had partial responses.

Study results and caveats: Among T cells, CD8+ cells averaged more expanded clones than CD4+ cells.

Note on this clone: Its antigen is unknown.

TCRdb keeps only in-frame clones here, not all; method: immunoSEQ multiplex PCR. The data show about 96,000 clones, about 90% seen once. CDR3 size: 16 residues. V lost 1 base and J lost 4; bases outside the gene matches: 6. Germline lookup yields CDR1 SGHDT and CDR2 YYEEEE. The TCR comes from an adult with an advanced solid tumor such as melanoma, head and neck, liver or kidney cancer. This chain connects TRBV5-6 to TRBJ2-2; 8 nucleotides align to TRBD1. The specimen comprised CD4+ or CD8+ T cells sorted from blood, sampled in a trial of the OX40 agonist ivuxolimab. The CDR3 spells CASSLYDRGVTGELFF. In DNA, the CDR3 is TGTGCCAGCAGCTTGTACGACAGGGGAGTCACCGGGGAGCTGTTTTTT.